This is a list of T cell receptor beta chains from one sample in a study of cytomegalovirus exposure and HLA in healthy donors. Some clones are missing from TCRdb's copy, which holds only in-frame ones; the method was immunoSEQ multiplex PCR. The sample includes tens of thousands of clones, around three quarters seen only once; the top ten take about 4.6%. The sample comprised PBMCs. The source of these receptors is a woman between 35 and 50 years old in good health and CMV-seropositive. Each CDR3 is given without its conserved first and last residue. Fields, in order: V gene, J gene, clone size, CDR3 length, CDR3 protein. Where a row states a size, it is once, few, many or the class of an expanded clone; other rows omit it.

>TRBV19|TRBJ2-3|.|13
ASSTSGTRTDTQY
>TRBV19|TRBJ2-1|.|12
ASSIDDFYNEQF
>TRBV21-1|TRBJ2-5|.|17
ASSLEGRASGVYQETQY
>TRBV28|TRBJ1-4|few|12
ASSLSTGTGKLF
>TRBV6-1|TRBJ1-2|.|12
ASRTGTPTSGYT
>TRBV11-3|TRBJ2-7|.|12
ASSPARVSYEQY
>TRBV7-2|TRBJ2-3|.|13
ASSLGQSSTDTQY
>TRBV6-5|TRBJ2-7|.|13
ASSASTGGSYEQY
>TRBV11-2|TRBJ2-1|few|14
ASSSPTGTGANEQF
>TRBV29-1|TRBJ1-6|.|13
SVRLKPGWDSPLH